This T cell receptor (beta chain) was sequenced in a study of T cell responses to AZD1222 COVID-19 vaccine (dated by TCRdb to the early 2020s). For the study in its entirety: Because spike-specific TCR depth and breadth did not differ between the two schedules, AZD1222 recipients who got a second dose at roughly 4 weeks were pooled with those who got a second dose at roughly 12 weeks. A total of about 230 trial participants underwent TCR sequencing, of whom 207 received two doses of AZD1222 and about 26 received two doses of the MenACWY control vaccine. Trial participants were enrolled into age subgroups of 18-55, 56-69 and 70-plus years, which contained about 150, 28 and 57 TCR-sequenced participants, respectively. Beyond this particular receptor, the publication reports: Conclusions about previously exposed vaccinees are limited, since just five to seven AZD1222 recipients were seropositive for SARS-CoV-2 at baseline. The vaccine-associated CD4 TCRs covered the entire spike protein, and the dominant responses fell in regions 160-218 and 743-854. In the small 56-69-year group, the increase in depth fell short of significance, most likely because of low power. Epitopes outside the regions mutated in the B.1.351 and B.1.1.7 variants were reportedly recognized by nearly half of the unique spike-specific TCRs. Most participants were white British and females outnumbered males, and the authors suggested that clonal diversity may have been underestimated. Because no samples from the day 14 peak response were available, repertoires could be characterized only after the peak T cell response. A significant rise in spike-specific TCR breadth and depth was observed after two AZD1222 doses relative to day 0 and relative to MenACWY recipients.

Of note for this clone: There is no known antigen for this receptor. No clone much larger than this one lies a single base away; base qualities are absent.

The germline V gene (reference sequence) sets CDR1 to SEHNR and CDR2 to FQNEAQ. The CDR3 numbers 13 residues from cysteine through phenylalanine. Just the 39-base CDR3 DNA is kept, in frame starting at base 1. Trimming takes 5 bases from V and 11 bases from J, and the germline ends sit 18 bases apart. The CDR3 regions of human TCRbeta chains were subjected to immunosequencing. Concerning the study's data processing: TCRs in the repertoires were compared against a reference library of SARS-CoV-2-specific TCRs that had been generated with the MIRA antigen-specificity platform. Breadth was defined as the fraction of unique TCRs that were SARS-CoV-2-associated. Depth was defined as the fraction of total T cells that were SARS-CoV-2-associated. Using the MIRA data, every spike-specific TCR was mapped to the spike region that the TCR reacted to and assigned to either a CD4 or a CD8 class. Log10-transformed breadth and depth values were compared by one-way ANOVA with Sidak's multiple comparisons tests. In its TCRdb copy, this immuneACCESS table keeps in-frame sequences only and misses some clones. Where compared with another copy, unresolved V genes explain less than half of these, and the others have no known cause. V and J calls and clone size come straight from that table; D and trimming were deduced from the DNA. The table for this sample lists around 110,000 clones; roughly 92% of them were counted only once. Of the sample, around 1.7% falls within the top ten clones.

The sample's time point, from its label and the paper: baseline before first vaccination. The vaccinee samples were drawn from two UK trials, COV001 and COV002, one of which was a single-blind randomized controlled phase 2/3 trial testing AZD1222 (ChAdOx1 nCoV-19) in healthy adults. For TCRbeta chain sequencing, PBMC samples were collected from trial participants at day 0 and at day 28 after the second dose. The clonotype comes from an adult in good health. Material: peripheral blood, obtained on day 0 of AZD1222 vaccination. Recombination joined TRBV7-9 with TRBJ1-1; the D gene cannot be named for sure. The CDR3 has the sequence CASSTGSFIRAFF. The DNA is TGTGCCAGCAGCACCGGGTCTTTCATACGGGCTTTCTTT. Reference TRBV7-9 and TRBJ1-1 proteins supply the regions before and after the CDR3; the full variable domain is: DTGVSQNPRHKITKRGQNVTFRCDPISEHNRLYWYRQTLGQGPEFLTYFQNEAQLEKSRLLSDRFSAERPKGSFSTLEIQRTEQGDSAMYLCASSTGSFIRAFFGQGTRLTVV.